The 5 T cell receptor beta chains reported below all come from one sample, sequenced in a study of identical twins. A single record per CDR3 protein comes from TCRdb applying MiXCR to the 5' RACE reads. This sample has 400,000 to 650,000 distinct CDR3 sequences, with around 20% found just once. Separately, the same data were catalogued under a study of T cells expressing NK-cell markers.

Sequenced input: CD4+ T cells sorted from blood. The receptors were gathered from a woman aged 18 to 35 in good health.

The gene calls are TRBV7-6 and TRBJ2-1, with a tentative D call TRBD1 (5 bases). The V end lost 3 bases, the J end lost 10 bases, and 16 bases lay between the germline ends. The CDR3 spans 14 residues. Per germline, CDR1 SGHVS and CDR2 FNYEAQ. The CDR3 region has the DNA TGTGCCAGCAGCTTCCAGGGAAACACAATGGAGCAGTTCTTC. Amino acid sequence: CASSFQGNTMEQFF.

This clonotype was observed a few times. The V call is TRBV18, the J call TRBJ2-5; TRBD1 is a possible D gene (5 bases). CDR1 is KGHSH, CDR2 LQKENI, per germline. V lost 3 bases, J lost 3 bases, and 11 bases lay in between. CDR3 length: 14 residues. The chain's CDR3 is CASSPGYRKETQYF. The CDR3 DNA sequence: TGTGCCAGCTCACCGGGATACAGGAAAGAGACCCAGTACTTC.

The chain links TRBV12-3 or TRBV12-4 to TRBJ2-7; TRBD1 might be the D (5 bases). The length of the CDR3 is 12 residues. V lost 8 bases and J 6 bases, leaving 14 bases between the germline ends. This CDR3 reads CASGATRSEQYF. The DNA of the CDR3 is TGTGCCAGCGGGGCGACAAGAAGCGAGCAGTACTTC.

V is TRBV12-2 and J is TRBJ2-1. TRBV12-2 is a known pseudogene. This CDR3 is built from 9 residues. The CDR3 region is CASRNEQFF. CDR3 in DNA: TGTGCAAGTCGCAATGAGCAGTTCTTC.

Only a few counts were recorded for this clonotype. This chain joins TRBV20-1 and TRBJ2-7, with 13 positions matching TRBD2. Trimming at V came to 6 bases and at J to 0 bases, leaving 8 bases not matched to a gene. From germline, CDR1 is DFQATT and CDR2 SNEGSKA (reference sequence). CDR3 size: 16 residues. CDR3 sequence: CSATGTSGKSSYEQYF. The CDR3 coding sequence is TGCAGTGCAACCGGGACTAGCGGGAAGAGCTCCTACGAGCAGTACTTC.